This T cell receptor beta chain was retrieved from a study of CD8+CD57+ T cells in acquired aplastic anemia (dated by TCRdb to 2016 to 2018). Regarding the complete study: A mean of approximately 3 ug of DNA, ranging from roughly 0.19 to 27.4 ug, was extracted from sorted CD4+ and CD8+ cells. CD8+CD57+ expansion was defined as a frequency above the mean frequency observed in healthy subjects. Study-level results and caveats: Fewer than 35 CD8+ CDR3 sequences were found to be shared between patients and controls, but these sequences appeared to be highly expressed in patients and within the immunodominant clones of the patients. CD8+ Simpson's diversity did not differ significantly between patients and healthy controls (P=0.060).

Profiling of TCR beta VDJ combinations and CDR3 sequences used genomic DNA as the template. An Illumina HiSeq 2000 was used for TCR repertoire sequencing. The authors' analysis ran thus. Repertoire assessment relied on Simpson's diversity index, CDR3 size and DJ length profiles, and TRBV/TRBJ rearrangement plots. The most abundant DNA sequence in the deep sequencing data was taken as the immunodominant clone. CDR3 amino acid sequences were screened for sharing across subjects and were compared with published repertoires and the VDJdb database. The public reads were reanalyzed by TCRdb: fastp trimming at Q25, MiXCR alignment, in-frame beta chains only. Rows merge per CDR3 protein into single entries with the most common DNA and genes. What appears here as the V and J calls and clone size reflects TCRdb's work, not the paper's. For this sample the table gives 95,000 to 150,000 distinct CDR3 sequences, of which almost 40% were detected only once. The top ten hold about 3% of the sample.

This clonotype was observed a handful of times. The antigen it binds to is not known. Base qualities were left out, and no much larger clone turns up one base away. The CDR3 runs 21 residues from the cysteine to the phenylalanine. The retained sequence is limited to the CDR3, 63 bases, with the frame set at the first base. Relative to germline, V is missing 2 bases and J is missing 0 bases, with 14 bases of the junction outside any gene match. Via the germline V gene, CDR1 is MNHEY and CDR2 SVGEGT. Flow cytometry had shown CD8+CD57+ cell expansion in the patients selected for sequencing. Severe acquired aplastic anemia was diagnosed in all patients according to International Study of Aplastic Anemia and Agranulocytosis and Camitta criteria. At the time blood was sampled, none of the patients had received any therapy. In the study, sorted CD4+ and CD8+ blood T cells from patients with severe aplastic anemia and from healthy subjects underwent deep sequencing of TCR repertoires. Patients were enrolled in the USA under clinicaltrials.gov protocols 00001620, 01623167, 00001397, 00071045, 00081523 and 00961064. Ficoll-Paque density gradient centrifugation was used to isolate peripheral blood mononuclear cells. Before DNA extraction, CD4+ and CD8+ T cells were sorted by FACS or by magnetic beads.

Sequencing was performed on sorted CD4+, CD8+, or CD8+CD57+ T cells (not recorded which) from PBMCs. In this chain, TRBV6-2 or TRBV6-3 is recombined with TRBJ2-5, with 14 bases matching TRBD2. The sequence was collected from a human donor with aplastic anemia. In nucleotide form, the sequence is TGTGCCAGCAGTTACACGGGACTAGCGGGGGCCCTTAAGATCGACCAAGAGACCCAGTACTTC. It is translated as CASSYTGLAGALKIDQETQYF.